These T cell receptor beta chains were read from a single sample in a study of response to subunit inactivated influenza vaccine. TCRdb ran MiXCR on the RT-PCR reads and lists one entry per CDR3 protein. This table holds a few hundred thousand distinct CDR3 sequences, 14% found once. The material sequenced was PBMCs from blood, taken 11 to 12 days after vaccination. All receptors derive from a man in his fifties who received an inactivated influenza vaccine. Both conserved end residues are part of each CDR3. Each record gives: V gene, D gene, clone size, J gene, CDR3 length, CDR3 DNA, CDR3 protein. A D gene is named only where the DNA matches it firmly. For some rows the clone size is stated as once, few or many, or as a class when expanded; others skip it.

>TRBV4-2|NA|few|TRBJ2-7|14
TGTGCCAGCAGCCAAGACTACGGAAACTACGAGCAGTACTTC
CASSQDYGNYEQYF
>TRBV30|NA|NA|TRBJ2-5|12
TGTGCCTGGGTGGAGGGCGGAGAGACCCAGTACTTC
CAWVEGGETQYF
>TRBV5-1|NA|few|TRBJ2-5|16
TGCGCCAGCAGCTTGGCCCTGGGCGGGACACAAGAGACCCAGTACTTC
CASSLALGGTQETQYF
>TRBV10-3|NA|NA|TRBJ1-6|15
TGTGCCATCAGTGGTGGGGTTTCGAAAAATTCACCCCTCCACTTT
CAISGGVSKNSPLHF
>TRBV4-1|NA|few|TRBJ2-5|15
TGCGCCAGCAGCCAAGAGCAGGGAGATCGGGAGACCCAGTACTTC
CASSQEQGDRETQYF
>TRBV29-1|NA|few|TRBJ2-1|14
TGCAGCGTTGCCGGCGGCCGTTCCTACAATGAGCAGTTCTTC
CSVAGGRSYNEQFF
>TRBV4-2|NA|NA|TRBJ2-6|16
TGTGCCAGCAGCCAAGATCAGTTCTCTGGGGCCAACGTCCTGACTTTC
CASSQDQFSGANVLTF
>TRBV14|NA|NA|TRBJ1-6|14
TGTGCCAGCAGCCGATGGACATTGGGTTCACCCCTCCACTTT
CASSRWTLGSPLHF
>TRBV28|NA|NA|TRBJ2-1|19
TGTGCCAGCAGTTTAAGCCGTGGGGGCGGGCAATTGGACAACTCTGAGCAGTTCTTC
CASSLSRGGGQLDNSEQFF
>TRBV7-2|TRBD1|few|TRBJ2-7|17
TGTGCCAGCAGCTCACCCTGGGGGGACAGGGGTTCCTACGAGCAGTACTTC
CASSSPWGDRGSYEQYF
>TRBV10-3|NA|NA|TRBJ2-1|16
TGTGCCATCAGTGAGTCGTGGGGGAGCTCCTACAATGAGCAGTTCTTC
CAISESWGSSYNEQFF
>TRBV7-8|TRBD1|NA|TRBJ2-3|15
TGTGCCAGCAGCTCACAATTGGGACAGGGAGATACGCAGTATTTT
CASSSQLGQGDTQYF
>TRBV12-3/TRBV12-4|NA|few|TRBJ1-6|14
TGTGCCAGCAGTTTAGCGTCTGGACAGTCACCCCTCCACTTT
CASSLASGQSPLHF
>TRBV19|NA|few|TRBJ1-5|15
TGTGCCAGTAAGGGGGAGGGGCCCGTCAATCAGCCCCAGCATTTT
CASKGEGPVNQPQHF
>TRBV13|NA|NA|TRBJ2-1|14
TGTGCCAGCAGCCCCTACAGGGGAGGCAATGAGCAGTTCTTC
CASSPYRGGNEQFF
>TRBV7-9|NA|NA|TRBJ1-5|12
TGTGCCAGCAGCTTAGCGGCTCAGCCCCAGCATTTT
CASSLAAQPQHF
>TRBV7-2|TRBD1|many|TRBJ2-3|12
TGTGCCAGCAGCCGGGACAGGGGGGGTCAGTATTTT
CASSRDRGGQYF
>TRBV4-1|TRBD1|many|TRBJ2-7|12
TGCGCCAGCGGGACAGGATCCTACGAGCAGTACTTC
CASGTGSYEQYF
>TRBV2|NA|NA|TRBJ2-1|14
TGTGCCAGCAGTGAAGAGCGGCAGGTCGGTGAGCAGTTCTTC
CASSEERQVGEQFF
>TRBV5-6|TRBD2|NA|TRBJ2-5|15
TGTGCCAGCAGCTTACTAGCGGGGGGGGAAGAGACCCAGTACTTC
CASSLLAGGEETQYF
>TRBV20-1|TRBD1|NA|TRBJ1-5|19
TGCAGTGCTAGGTCCCCGGACAGGGTATCGCTGAATAGCAATCAGCCCCAGCATTTT
CSARSPDRVSLNSNQPQHF
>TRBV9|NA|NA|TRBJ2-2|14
TGTGCCAGCACCAGGGAAGTGAACACCGGGGAGCTGTTTTTT
CASTREVNTGELFF
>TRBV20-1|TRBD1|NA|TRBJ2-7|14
TGCAGTGCTGAGGGGGGGACAGGGCAGGACGAGCAGTACTTC
CSAEGGTGQDEQYF
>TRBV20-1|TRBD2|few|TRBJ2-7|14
TGCAGTGCTATGCCGGGACTAGCGGGATACGAGCAGTACTTC
CSAMPGLAGYEQYF
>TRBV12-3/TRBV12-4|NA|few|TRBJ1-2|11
TGTGCCAGCAGTGGGGTGAATGGCTACACCTTC
CASSGVNGYTF